A selection of T cell receptor beta chains follows, all from one sample in a study of post-analysis software for immune sequencing data. MiXCR was run by TCRdb on the PCR reads, yielding one entry per CDR3 protein. The table records roughly 800,000 distinct CDR3 sequences, roughly 30% of them present only once. Input material: blood. The receptors shown here come from a girl between 5 and 17 years old with multiple sclerosis. Each CDR3 is given with its conserved first and last residue. D genes are given only for firm matches. Expanded clones are given a class, and other clones once, few, many or no size at all.

>TRBV6-1|TRBJ1-4|.|.
TGTGCCAGCAGTGTGGAGGGTGCAACTAATGAAAAACTGTTTTTT
CASSVEGATNEKLFF
>TRBV11-2|TRBJ2-7|.|.
TGTGCCAGCAGCTTCCGGGGGGGACAGACCTACTACGAGCAGTACTTC
CASSFRGGQTYYEQYF
>TRBV4-3|TRBJ2-1|once|TRBD2
TGCGCCAGCGGCCAACACCCCAGCGGGGGGTTTTTGGATGAGCAGTTCTTC
CASGQHPSGGFLDEQFF
>TRBV20-1|TRBJ2-7|.|.
TGCAGTGCTAGAGATCTTGAAGGCTCCTACGAGCAGTACTTC
CSARDLEGSYEQYF
>TRBV28|TRBJ2-7|.|.
TGTGCCAGCAGTTTTCGGCGTACGGAATCCTCTTACGAGCAGTACTTC
CASSFRRTESSYEQYF
>TRBV6-2/TRBV6-3|TRBJ2-5|few|.
TGTGCCAGCAGTTACGGGGCTAGCGCTGGGTGGGAGACCCAGTACTTC
CASSYGASAGWETQYF
>TRBV7-9|TRBJ2-5|few|TRBD1
TGTGCCAGCAGCTTTCCTGCCGGACAGGGTTGGGAGACCCAGTACTTC
CASSFPAGQGWETQYF
>TRBV6-5|TRBJ2-1|few|.
TGTGCCAGCAGTTACAGCCGTCTCTCCTACAATGAGCAGTTCTTC
CASSYSRLSYNEQFF
>TRBV7-8|TRBJ1-4|.|.
TGTGCCAGCAGCTTAGAGGGCAGAAGGAATGAAAAACTGTTTTTT
CASSLEGRRNEKLFF
>TRBV12-3/TRBV12-4|TRBJ2-1|.|TRBD2
TGTGCCAGTCTACTAGCGGGAGTAACCCTATACAATGAGCAGTTCTTC
CASLLAGVTLYNEQFF
>TRBV20-1|TRBJ2-4|few|TRBD2
TGCAATGCTAGAGATCGACTAGCGGGACTAGCCAAAAACATTCAGTACTTC
CNARDRLAGLAKNIQYF
>TRBV4-3|TRBJ2-5|few|.
TGCGCCAGCAGCCAAGATCAGGGGTCGGGGGCCCAGTACTTC
CASSQDQGSGAQYF
>TRBV20-1|TRBJ2-7|.|.
TGCAGTGCTAGAGAGGTTAGCTACGAGCAGTACTTC
CSAREVSYEQYF
>TRBV3-1|TRBJ2-5|many|.
TGTGCCAGCAGGAGGGGGTCAGAGACCCAGTACTTC
CASRRGSETQYF
>TRBV5-6|TRBJ2-7|.|.
TGTGCCAGCAGCGGACGCCGGCAGGGGACCTACGAGCAGTACTTC
CASSGRRQGTYEQYF
>TRBV28|TRBJ2-3|.|.
TGTGCCGCCGGACAGCATAGTCCAGATGCGCAGTATTTT
CAAGQHSPDAQYF
>TRBV28|TRBJ2-7|.|.
TGTGCCAGCAGTTTATTAGGGCAGGCCTCCTACGAGCAGTACTTC
CASSLLGQASYEQYF
>TRBV9|TRBJ2-5|.|TRBD1
TGTGCCAACAGCGTAGTAGGACAGGGGTACCAAGAGACCCAGTACTTC
CANSVVGQGYQETQYF
>TRBV7-2|TRBJ1-2|many|.
TGTGCCAGCAGCTTTCGGGGGGCGGAAGATGGCTACACCTTC
CASSFRGAEDGYTF
>TRBV7-2|TRBJ1-1|.|TRBD1
TGTGCCAGCAGCTTAGAGTCAGGGGGCGTGAACACTGAAGCTTTCTTT
CASSLESGGVNTEAFF
>TRBV20-1|TRBJ1-5|.|.
TGCAGTGCTAGAGATCCGAGGACGTACAATCAGCCCCAGCATTTT
CSARDPRTYNQPQHF
>TRBV6-2/TRBV6-3|TRBJ2-7|few|TRBD2
TGTGCCACCAGTTCCCTCATCTCAAGCGGGAGTTACGAGCAGTACTTC
CATSSLISSGSYEQYF
>TRBV10-3|TRBJ2-1|once|TRBD2
TGTGCCATCACGACTAGCGGGTCCTACAATGAGCAGTTCTTC
CAITTSGSYNEQFF
>TRBV7-9|TRBJ1-2|few|TRBD1
TGTGCCAGCAGCATAGGGACAGGGTTAAATGGCTACACCTTC
CASSIGTGLNGYTF